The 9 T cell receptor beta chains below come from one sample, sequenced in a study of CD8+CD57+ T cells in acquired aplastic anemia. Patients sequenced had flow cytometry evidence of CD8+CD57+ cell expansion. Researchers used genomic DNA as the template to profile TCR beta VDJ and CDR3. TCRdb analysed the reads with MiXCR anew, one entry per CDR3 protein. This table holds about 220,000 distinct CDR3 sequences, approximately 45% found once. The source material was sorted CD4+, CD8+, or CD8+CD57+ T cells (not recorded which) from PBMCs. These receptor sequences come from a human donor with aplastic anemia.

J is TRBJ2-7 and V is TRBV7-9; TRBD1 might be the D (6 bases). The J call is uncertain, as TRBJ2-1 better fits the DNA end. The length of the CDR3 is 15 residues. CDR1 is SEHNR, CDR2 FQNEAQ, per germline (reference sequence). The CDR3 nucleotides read TGTGCCAGCAGCTTCCCCGGACAGAAAAACAATGAGCAGTTCTTC. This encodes CASSFPGQKNNEQFF.

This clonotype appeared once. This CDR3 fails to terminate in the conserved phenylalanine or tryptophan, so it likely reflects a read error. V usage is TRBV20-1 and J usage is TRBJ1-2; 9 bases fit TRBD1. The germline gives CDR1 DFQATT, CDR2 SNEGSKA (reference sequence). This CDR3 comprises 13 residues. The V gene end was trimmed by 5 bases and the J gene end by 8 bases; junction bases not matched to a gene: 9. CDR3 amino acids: CSAGEGTGLGYTL. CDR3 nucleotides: TGCAGTGCTGGGGAGGGGACAGGGTTGGGCTACACCCTC.

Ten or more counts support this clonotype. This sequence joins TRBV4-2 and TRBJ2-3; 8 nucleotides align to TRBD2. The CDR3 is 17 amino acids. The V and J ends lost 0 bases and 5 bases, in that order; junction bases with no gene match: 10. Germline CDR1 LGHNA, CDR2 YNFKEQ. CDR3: CASSQEFSGGARDTQYF. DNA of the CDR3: TGTGCCAGCAGCCAAGAGTTTTCGGGGGGGGCCCGAGATACGCAGTATTTT.

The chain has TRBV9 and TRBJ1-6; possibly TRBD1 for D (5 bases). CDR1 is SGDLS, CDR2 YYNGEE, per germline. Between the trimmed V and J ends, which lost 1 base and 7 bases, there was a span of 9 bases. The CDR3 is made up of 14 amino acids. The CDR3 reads CASSVSGGNSPLHF. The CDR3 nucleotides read TGTGCCAGCAGCGTATCTGGGGGGAATTCACCCCTCCACTTT.

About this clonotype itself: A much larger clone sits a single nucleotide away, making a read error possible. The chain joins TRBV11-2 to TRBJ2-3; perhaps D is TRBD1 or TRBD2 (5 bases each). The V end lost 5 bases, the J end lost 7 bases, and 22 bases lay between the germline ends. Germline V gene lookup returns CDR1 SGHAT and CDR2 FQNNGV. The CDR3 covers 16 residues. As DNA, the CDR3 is TGTGCCAGCAGCCCCCCGACCCGAACGTCGGGGCATACGCAGTATTTT. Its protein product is CASSPPTRTSGHTQYF.

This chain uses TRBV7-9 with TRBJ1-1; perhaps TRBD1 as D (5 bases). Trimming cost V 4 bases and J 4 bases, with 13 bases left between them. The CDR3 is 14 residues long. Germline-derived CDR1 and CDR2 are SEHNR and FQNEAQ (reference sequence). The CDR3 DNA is TGTGCCAGCAGCTCGTCGGGGGGTTCCACTGAAGCTTTCTTT. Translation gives CASSSSGGSTEAFF. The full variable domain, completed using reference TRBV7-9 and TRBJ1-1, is DTGVSQNPRHKITKRGQNVTFRCDPISEHNRLYWYRQTLGQGPEFLTYFQNEAQLEKSRLLSDRFSAERPKGSFSTLEIQRTEQGDSAMYLCASSSSGGSTEAFFGQGTRLTVV.

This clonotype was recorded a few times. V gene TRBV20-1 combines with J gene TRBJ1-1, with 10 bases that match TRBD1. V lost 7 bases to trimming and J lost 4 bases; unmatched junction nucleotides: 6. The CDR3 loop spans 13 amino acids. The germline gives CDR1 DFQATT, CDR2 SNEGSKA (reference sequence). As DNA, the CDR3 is TGCAGTGTAGACAGGGGGCAAGTCACTGAAGCTTTCTTT. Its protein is CSVDRGQVTEAFF.

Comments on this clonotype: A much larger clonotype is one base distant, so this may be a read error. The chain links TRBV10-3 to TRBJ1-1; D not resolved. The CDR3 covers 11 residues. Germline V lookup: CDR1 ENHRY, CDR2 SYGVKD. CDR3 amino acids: CAISEATGASF. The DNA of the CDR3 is TGTGCCATCAGTGAGGCAACTGGAGCTTCCTTT.

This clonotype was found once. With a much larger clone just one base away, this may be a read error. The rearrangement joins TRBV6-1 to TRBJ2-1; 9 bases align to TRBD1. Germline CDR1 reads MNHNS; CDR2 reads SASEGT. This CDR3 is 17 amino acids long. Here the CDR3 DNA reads TGTGCCAGCAGTTACTCGACGGGACAGGGACCATACAATGAGCAGCTCTTC. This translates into CASSYSTGQGPYNEQLF.